This entry features one TCR beta chain sequence. Its antigen is not identified. Trimming took 1 base from V and 3 from J, leaving 19 bases between them. Germline lookup yields CDR1 SNHLY and CDR2 FYNNEI. This CDR3 comprises 17 residues. TCRdb ran MiXCR on the reads and lists one entry per CDR3 protein. This sample has 900,000 to 950,000 distinct CDR3 sequences, with around a third found just once. This sample is drawn from a study of T cell repertoires in cytomegalovirus infection. On the study more broadly: HLA-B-restricted CMV epitopes that are well studied were used alongside recently identified HLA-C-restricted ones. Based on public TCR beta signatures, there were indications of CMV infection and of a matching HLA type. Overall study results and limits: Dominating the ex vivo response were TCR beta clonotypes that were CMV-specific and HLA-C-restricted. Accumulated public TCR beta family frequency recognized individuals carrying CMV together with the relevant HLA.

This material consisted of cultured CD8+ T cells from PBMCs, taken from culture after CMV antigen stimulation. The chain uses TRBV2 and TRBJ2-7, with no clear D. The TCR comes from a human donor in good health (CMV status not recorded). Some clones in this sample may be carry-over from other donors' samples. The CDR3 sequence is CASSEDFPPPISYEQYF. The CDR3 DNA reads TGTGCCAGCAGTGAAGACTTTCCCCCGCCGATCAGCTACGAGCAGTACTTC.